This TCR beta chain appears in the sequencing data of a study of beta chain features in type 1 diabetes (dated by TCRdb to 2016 to 2019). A note on the overall study: Mean age, gender distribution, total cell number and subset yield did not differ between patients and healthy donors. Across all samples, 90 million to 130 million sorted cells were examined, and cell number per subset correlated strongly with RNA yield. In the study, TCRB repertoires of sorted circulating CD4+ T cell subsets from recently diagnosed type 1 diabetes patients were compared with those of matched healthy donors. Regulatory and stem cell-like memory subsets were obtained from only 8 patients and roughly 8 healthy donors, while naive and central memory subsets were obtained from all 30 or so donors.

Overall study results and their limits: Because small numbers of individuals were included in the HLA sub-analyses, any influence of HLA type on TCRB rearrangement was left unresolved. PCR might favor shorter templates, but patient and control samples were amplified and corrected together, so any skew would affect both groups equally. Sequencing cDNA rather than genomic DNA could over-represent highly expressing activated cells, although activation and CD3 levels did not differ between groups. Fewer insertions and more nucleotide deletions at VDJ recombination sites were observed in patients with type 1 diabetes, implying thymic rearrangement abnormalities. A moderate but significant shortening of TCRB CDR3 length was observed in type 1 diabetes patients in all four CD4+ subsets. Naive, central memory and regulatory TCRB repertoires appeared to be more similar among patients than among healthy donors.

The entire isolated RNA was reverse transcribed using the High Capacity cDNA Reverse Transcription Kit, and thus expressed TCRB transcripts were sequenced. Deep immunoSEQ sequencing was performed on naive, central memory and regulatory T cell samples, with an average of roughly 3.5 million total reads per sample. Sorted cells were lysed in RLT buffer and RNA was extracted with DNase-treated RNeasy Micro or Mini kits, depending on cell number. Each cell subset was processed separately to prevent cross-contamination, with patient and healthy donor samples processed together. The immunoSEQ multiplex PCR was used to amplify TCRB sequences from cDNA, generating 87-bp fragments that spanned the CDR3 region. Sequencing of the amplicons was performed on the Illumina HiSeq platform. In the source study's methods: Synthetic template baselines were used to correct PCR bias computationally, reads within Hamming distance 2 were collapsed together, and singletons that could not be merged were discarded. By aligning reads against IMGT, V, D and J genes, CDR3 length, and insertions or deletions at six rearrangement sites were assigned. Clonotype counts were normalized to sorted cell number within each subset before computing true diversity and Gini coefficients with the tcR R package. The overlap coefficient, calculated on TCRB nucleotide sequences, was used to measure repertoire sharing. Sourced from immuneACCESS, this table was stored by TCRdb with only in-frame sequences that have V and J called. A share of the clones is absent; for the studies checked, an unresolved V gene accounts for under half, and the remainder has no known explanation. Clonal size and the V and J genes are those of that table, whereas D and trimming came from the DNA. For this sample there are under 130,000 clones; 25% to 35% appear just once. 0.5% to 0.6% of the sample comes from the top ten.

Each donor gave one peripheral blood draw, averaging approximately 120 mL, which was collected into heparinised tubes. A BD FACSAria II and a panel including CD45RO, CCR7, CD25, CD127, CD95 and CD27 were used to sort naive, central memory, regulatory and stem cell-like memory CD4+ T cells. Every sorted population had a purity above 95%. Right away, PBMCs were isolated by Lymphoprep density gradient centrifugation and were stained directly, with no culture step. So that batch effects would be minimized, each experiment stained and sorted samples in pairs, pairing one healthy donor with one patient. This clone was recorded a few times. The antigen this receptor binds is unknown. Base qualities are missing; no much larger clone stands one base away. The sequenced material came from central memory CD4+ T cells from blood. The TCR comes from a woman aged 18-35 years with type 1 diabetes.

The CDR3 sequence is CASSSRDRGNTEAFF. The DNA sequence follows: TGTGCCAGCAGCTCGCGCGACAGGGGGAACACTGAAGCTTTCTTT. The V and J segments used are TRBV7-9 and TRBJ1-1; 8 central bases correspond to TRBD1. CDR3 length: 15 amino acids, cysteine to phenylalanine. Just CDR3 DNA is preserved here, 45 bases in frame from base 1. After removal of 4 bases from V and 1 base from J, the junction retains 5 bases not matched to a gene. CDR1 and CDR2 are read off the germline V gene (reference sequence) as SEHNR and FQNEAQ.